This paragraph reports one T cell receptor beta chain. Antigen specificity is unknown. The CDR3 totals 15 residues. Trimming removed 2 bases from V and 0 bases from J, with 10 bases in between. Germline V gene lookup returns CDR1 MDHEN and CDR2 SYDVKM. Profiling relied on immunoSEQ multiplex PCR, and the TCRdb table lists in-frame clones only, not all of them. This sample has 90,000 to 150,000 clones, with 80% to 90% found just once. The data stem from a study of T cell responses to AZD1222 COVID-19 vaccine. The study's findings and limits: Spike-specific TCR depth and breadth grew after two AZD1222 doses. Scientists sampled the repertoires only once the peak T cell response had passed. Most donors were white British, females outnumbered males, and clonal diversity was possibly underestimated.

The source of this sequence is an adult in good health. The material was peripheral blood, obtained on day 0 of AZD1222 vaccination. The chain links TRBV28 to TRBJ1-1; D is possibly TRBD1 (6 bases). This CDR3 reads CASSLERGVNTEAFF. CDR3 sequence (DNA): TGTGCCAGCAGTTTAGAGAGGGGGGTGAACACTGAAGCTTTCTTT.